The clone carrying this TCR beta chain was recorded once. Its target is not known. These data are taken from a study of Ad26.COV2.S vaccination and SARS-CoV-2 variants. Study-level results: Compared with placebo recipients, vaccine recipients had higher spike-specific TCR breadth. Vaccine and placebo groups showed comparable non-spike TCR breadth.

Generated by immunoSEQ multiplex PCR, the TCRdb table keeps only in-frame clones and is missing some. The sample has around 300,000 clones; about 89% are singletons. Treatment meaning: approximately 18 received Ad26.COV2.S at low or high dose, single or two shots; 5 received placebo; per-sample allocation not given. Following the first vaccine or placebo injection, samples were taken on day 63. The CDR3 has 15 amino acids. The germline CDR1 and CDR2 sequences are LNHDA and SQIVND (reference sequence). V was clipped by 8 bases and J by 5 bases, with 19 bases between them. V gene TRBV19 combines with J gene TRBJ2-1; D call uncertain. The starting material was peripheral blood, obtained in a trial of Ad26.COV2.S vaccine versus placebo. This clonotype was sampled from a person aged 18-60 years who received the Ad26.COV2.S COVID-19 vaccine or a placebo. The CDR3 region is CASSDRHLNNNEQFF. Written as DNA, the CDR3 is TGTGCCAGTTCCGACCGACACCTAAATAACAATGAGCAGTTCTTC.